This T cell receptor beta chain derives from a study of blood T cell repertoires in COVID-19. As for the study in general: The samples span acute and convalescent COVID-19 from the United States, Italy and Spain. In each case, the material was cDNA or gDNA derived from T cells, B-cell-depleted T cells, or PBMCs.

In the authors' methods: Cell counts per sample came from amplifying reference gene primers. Repertoires were generated with immunoSEQ multiplex PCR, while TCRdb's copy carries only in-frame clones and drops some. Clonal size and the V and J genes are those of that table, whereas D and trimming came from the DNA. The sample shows about 110,000 clones, about nine tenths of them seen only once. The CDR3 spans 18 residues. V shed 4 bases and J 9 bases; nucleotides not matched to a gene: 18. Germline-derived CDR1 and CDR2 are KGHSH and LQKENI. This TCR was sampled from a man in his fifties or sixties with active or convalescent COVID-19. Sequencing was performed on peripheral blood. V gene TRBV18 combines with J gene TRBJ2-2, with 9 positions matching TRBD2. The CDR3 here is CASSQDEIGTSQSRELFF. Here the CDR3 DNA reads TGTGCCAGCTCACAGGATGAAATCGGGACTAGCCAGTCCAGGGAGCTGTTTTTT.